The 10 T cell receptor beta chains below all came from one sample that was sequenced in a study of blood T cell repertoires in COVID-19. Clones were sequenced by immunoSEQ multiplex PCR, and TCRdb holds only the in-frame ones, with some missing. The sample contains 300,000 to 400,000 clones, about 93% of which appear only once. Specimen: peripheral blood. The origin of the receptors is a woman younger than 30 who had recovered from COVID-19.

This sequence joins TRBV5-6 and TRBJ1-1; 10 nucleotides agree with TRBD1. The germline CDR1 and CDR2 sequences are SGHDT and YYEEEE. The CDR3 sequence is 16 residues long. The junction had 5 bases not matched to a gene; V was cut back by 0 bases and J by 3 bases. DNA for the CDR3: TGTGCCAGCAGCTTGGTAGGACAGGGGGGGTACACTGAAGCTTTCTTT. Translation gives CASSLVGQGGYTEAFF.

The chain has TRBV5-1 and TRBJ1-1; 8 nucleotides match TRBD1. The CDR3 sequence is 19 residues long. The V segment lost 4 bases and the J segment 1 base; nucleotides outside the gene matches: 18. Germline V gives CDR1 SGHRS, CDR2 YFSETQ. The CDR3 region has the DNA TGCGCCAGCAGCCTCCAACCAGCGACAGGGGATACTTGGAACACTGAAGCTTTCTTT. Amino acids: CASSLQPATGDTWNTEAFF.

The CDR3 DNA reads as TGCGCCAGCAGCTTGGAGGGACTAGCGTTGGGGGGAGAGACCCAGTACTTC. Residues: CASSLEGLALGGETQYF. This rearrangement joins TRBV5-1 to TRBJ2-5; 10 nucleotides align to TRBD2. This CDR3 spans 17 amino acids. Germline V gene lookup returns CDR1 SGHRS and CDR2 YFSETQ. With 0 bases clipped from V and 4 bases from J, the junction kept 9 bases outside the gene matches.

The CDR3 is CASSGGVGFNYGYTF. The CDR3 region has the DNA TGTGCCAGCAGCGGCGGGGTGGGGTTCAACTATGGCTACACCTTC. This chain connects TRBV9 to TRBJ1-2; D not resolved. Trimming removed 3 bases at V and 2 bases at J, with 14 bases between. CDR1 and CDR2 from the germline V gene are SGDLS and YYNGEE. The CDR3 extends over 15 amino acids. The full variable domain, completed using reference TRBV9 and TRBJ1-2, is DSGVTQTPKHLITATGQRVTLRCSPRSGDLSVYWYQQSLDQGLQFLIQYYNGEERAKGNILERFSAQQFPDLHSELNLSSLELGDSALYFCASSGGVGFNYGYTFGSGTRLTVV.

V gene TRBV11-3 combines with J gene TRBJ2-3, with 8 bases fitting TRBD1. Per the germline V gene, CDR1 is SGHNT and CDR2 is YENEEA. The CDR3 contains 14 residues. The ends lost 4 bases at V and 5 bases at J; junction bases unmatched: 5. The CDR3 bases are TGTGCCAGCAGCTCGACAGGGGTGGGAGATACGCAGTATTTT. Residues: CASSSTGVGDTQYF.

The genes are TRBV29-1 and TRBJ2-3; TRBD2 matches 10 bases. The length of the CDR3 is 16 residues. Germline values: CDR1 SQVTM, CDR2 ANQGSEA. With 3 bases clipped from V and 2 bases from J, the junction kept 8 bases outside the gene matches. The CDR3 nucleotides are TGCAGCGTTGATGGGACTAGCGCATATCTCACAGATACGCAGTATTTT. This translates into CSVDGTSAYLTDTQYF.

The V gene is TRBV4-1, the J gene TRBJ2-1, with 15 bases matching TRBD2. Germline-derived CDR1 and CDR2 are MGHRA and YSYEKL. The ends lost 1 base at V and 7 bases at J; junction bases unmatched: 8. CDR3 length: 18 residues. The CDR3, as DNA: TGCGCCAGCAGCCAAGTGGACCTTGGACTAGCGGGAGGGAATGAGCAGTTCTTC. It encodes CASSQVDLGLAGGNEQFF.

The V call is TRBV19, the J call TRBJ1-1; 8 nucleotides align to TRBD1. The CDR3 has 14 amino acids. Germline CDR1 and CDR2: LNHDA and SQIVND (reference sequence). J gave up 4 bases and V 6 bases, and 7 bases lay outside the gene matches. CDR3 sequence (DNA): TGTGCCAGTAGGCCGGACAGGGTGGGCACTGAAGCTTTCTTT. Amino acids: CASRPDRVGTEAFF.

This sequence joins TRBV5-8 and TRBJ1-5, with unresolved D. The CDR3 totals 14 residues. Germline V gene sequence: CDR1 SGHTS, CDR2 YDEGEE. Trimming removed 6 bases at V and 5 bases at J, with 15 bases between. In DNA, the CDR3 is TGTGCCAGCACCCGAGAGTCGGGATATCAGCCCCAGCATTTT. Translated, it gives CASTRESGYQPQHF.

The V gene is TRBV5-1, the J gene TRBJ2-1, with D possibly TRBD2 on 5 matching bases. Trimming removed 0 bases from V and 7 bases from J, with 14 bases in between. Germline V gene sequence: CDR1 SGHRS, CDR2 YFSETQ. CDR3 length equals 15 residues. The CDR3 loop reads CASSLVRSRGNEQFF. The CDR3 DNA sequence: TGCGCCAGCAGCTTGGTTCGGTCCCGAGGGAATGAGCAGTTCTTC.